What follows is one TCR beta chain and its context. Judged by its sample share, this clone qualifies as medium-sized (0.01 to 0.1%). The antigen this receptor binds is unknown. No base qualities exist here, and no much larger clone lies one base off it. The sample is drawn from a study of OX40 agonist ivuxolimab in advanced cancers. Background on the whole study: Ivuxolimab, which targeted the costimulatory receptor OX40 (CD134), was an agonistic, fully human IgG2 monoclonal antibody. Intravenous ivuxolimab was administered to patients every 2 weeks at six dose levels: 0.01, 0.1, 0.3, 1.5, 3 and 10 mg/kg. Of the roughly 54 patients in dose escalation, about 20 had hepatocellular carcinoma, some 15 had melanoma, 9 had renal cell carcinoma and 9 had head and neck cancer. In the dose-escalation cohort, 65% to 85% of patients were male, and the mean age was roughly 60 years with a range of roughly 20 to 85. Patients were allowed to have had prior anti-PD-1, anti-PD-L1 or anti-CTLA-4 therapy, and approximately 40% of the dose-escalation patients had previously received checkpoint inhibitors. Partial responses occurred in three dose-escalation patients: two with cutaneous melanoma and one with hepatocellular carcinoma. The purpose of peripheral TCRbeta sequencing was to test whether ivuxolimab changed TCR sequence diversity and led to clonal T-cell expansion. The paper describes the monotherapy dose-escalation part (N ≈ 52 patients) of the phase I trial of ivuxolimab.

Patients with a history of autoimmune disease or receiving systemic immunosuppression were excluded from the trial. Peripheral blood for TCR sequencing was drawn from every dose cohort at baseline, at cycle 4 day 1 and at cycle 7 day 1. Samples were obtained from an open-label, multicenter, first-in-human phase I dose-escalation trial of ivuxolimab. Adults with locally advanced or metastatic head and neck squamous cell, hepatocellular, melanoma or renal cell carcinoma were enrolled in the trial. CD4+ and CD8+ T cells were sorted separately from peripheral blood before TCR sequencing. To sequence the TCRbeta CDR3 region, genomic DNA was isolated from the sorted cells. The immunoSEQ Assay was used to sequence the TCRbeta CDR3 regions. Drawn from immuneACCESS, this table holds only the in-frame rearrangements with V and J called that TCRdb kept. Clones are partly lost; checked studies trace under half to an unresolved V gene and leave the rest unexplained. This sample gives 90,000 or so clones in total; about 90% of them show up just once. 0.81% of the sample belongs to the ten largest clones.

On the study overall, not on this receptor specifically: Low levels of normalized T-cell clonal expansion were also seen in some nonresponding patients. In the 0.1-3.0 mg/kg groups, partial responders were among the patients with the lowest normalized peripheral clonal expansion, particularly in CD8+ T cells. After ivuxolimab, expanded clones were on average more numerous among CD8+ T cells than among CD4+ T cells. At doses from 0.1 to 3.0 mg/kg, clonal expansion was seen in both CD4+ and CD8+ blood T cells between baseline and week 6. Which antigens the clonally expanded peripheral T cells were specific for was not determined.

CDR1 is given as MNHEY and CDR2 as SMNVEV, both from the germline V gene (reference sequence). From the cysteine up to the phenylalanine, the CDR3 has a length of 14 residues. CDR3 DNA only is kept here, 42 bases in frame from base 1. Trimming takes 2 bases off V and 5 bases off J; junction bases not matched to a gene: 3. The rearrangement combines TRBV27 with TRBJ2-3, and TRBD2 matches 8 of the central bases. This TCR derives from an adult with an advanced solid tumor such as melanoma, head and neck, liver or kidney cancer. The material sequenced was CD4+ or CD8+ T cells sorted from blood, taken in a trial of the OX40 agonist ivuxolimab. In nucleotide form, the sequence is TGTGCCAGCAGTTTAGGGGGGACTAGAGATACGCAGTATTTT. Its protein is CASSLGGTRDTQYF.